Below, one T cell receptor (beta chain) is given with its context. Its antigen is currently unknown. These data are taken from a study of brain T cells in children with intractable seizures. The study's findings and limits: Absence of clones before surgery may stem from lower sequencing depth.

In germline, CDR1 is DFQATT, CDR2 SNEGSKA (reference sequence). With 3 bases removed from V and 2 bases from J, the gap between germline ends came to 6 bases. CDR3 length equals 12 residues. Data came from immunoSEQ multiplex PCR; TCRdb stores just in-frame clones and leaves some out. The table records 110,000 or so clones, 94% of them present only once. The chain links TRBV20-1 to TRBJ2-3; a possible D gene is TRBD2 (5 bases). Sequencing was performed on peripheral blood, taken at surgery. This clonotype was sampled from a boy under three years old with hemimegalencephaly and intractable seizures. The CDR3 DNA reads as TGCAGTGCTAGTCGGGACACAGATACGCAGTATTTT. This sequence encodes CSASRDTDTQYF.